A single sample is the source of the 26 T cell receptor beta chains below, sequenced in a study of vaccination and CD4 T cells after COVID-19. Treatment here: approximately 9-day PBMC culture with coronavirus spike peptide pools or control peptides (ViraFEST assay). Sequenced with the Oncomine TCR Beta short-read assay was DNA taken from cultured CD4+ T cells. TCRdb called the PCR reads again in MiXCR, with one record for every CDR3 protein. The sample lists about 21,000 distinct CDR3 sequences, roughly 70% occurring once. These receptors have no known antigen. Source material: CD4+ T cells from blood, cultured in vitro. These receptors were taken from a human donor who had recovered from COVID-19.

The chain combines TRBV6-1 with TRBJ1-1, with TRBD1 matching 9 bases. The germline V gene encodes CDR1 MNHNS and CDR2 SASEGT. Trimming cost V 6 bases and J 6 bases; bases outside gene matches: 8. This CDR3 is 14 amino acids long. The CDR3 DNA reads TGTGCCAGCAGGGGGACAGGGATCACCGCTGAAGCTTTCTTT. Protein: CASRGTGITAEAFF.

This rearrangement joins TRBV24-1 to TRBJ2-1; tentatively, D is TRBD1 or TRBD2 (5 bases each). The germline V and J ends were trimmed by 9 bases and 0 bases, with 14 bases remaining between them. Germline values: CDR1 KGHDR, CDR2 SFDVKD. The CDR3 sequence is 15 residues long. The CDR3 DNA is TGTGCCACCGCGGTGGGGGACCACTCCTACAATGAGCAGTTCTTC. Translated, it gives CATAVGDHSYNEQFF.

The rearrangement joins TRBV6-5 to TRBJ2-7; unclear D gene. The CDR3 runs 15 residues. Deletions cut 0 bases from V and 2 bases from J, with 11 bases between. Germline V gene data show CDR1 as MNHEY and CDR2 as SVGAGI. The CDR3 DNA sequence: TGTGCCAGCAGTTACTCGCCCGACCCTCCCTACGAGCAGTACTTC. Translating gives CASSYSPDPPYEQYF.

The chain carries TRBV20-1 and TRBJ1-6; unclear D gene. The V end was cut by 3 bases, the J end by 4 bases, with 10 bases between. Germline V lookup: CDR1 DFQATT, CDR2 SNEGSKA (reference sequence). There are 14 residues in the CDR3. CDR3 region: CSASVGTYNSPLHF. The CDR3 bases are TGCAGTGCTAGCGTAGGAACTTATAATTCACCCCTCCACTTT.

The V and J genes are TRBV6-1 and TRBJ1-1; D uncertain. Trimming stripped 6 bases from V and 1 base from J, with 9 bases between. Germline-derived CDR1 and CDR2 are MNHNS and SASEGT. The CDR3 contains 13 residues. CDR3 residues: CASRTDRNTEAFF. The DNA of the CDR3 is TGTGCCAGCAGGACGGATAGGAACACTGAAGCTTTCTTT.

The gene calls are TRBV6-1 and TRBJ1-1, with 7 bases identical to TRBD1. The V segment lost 4 bases and the J segment 4 bases; nucleotides outside the gene matches: 6. Per the germline V gene, CDR1 is MNHNS and CDR2 is SASEGT. The CDR3 covers 14 residues. Here the CDR3 reads CASSARDSFTEAFF. In DNA form, the CDR3 reads TGTGCCAGCAGTGCCCGGGACAGCTTCACTGAAGCTTTCTTT.

About this clonotype: A read error may account for a junction end that differs from germline. The rearrangement links TRBV20-1 to TRBJ1-1, with no clear D. This CDR3 has 11 residues. CDR1 is DFQATT and CDR2 is SNEGSKA in the germline V gene (reference sequence). The DNA of the CDR3 is TGCAGTCTACTAATGAATACTGAAGCTTTCTTT. Encoded protein: CSLLMNTEAFF.

This clonotype was detected a few times. This chain uses TRBV30 with TRBJ2-3; D gene unclear. CDR3 length: 13 amino acids. V lost 5 bases and J 1 base, leaving 10 bases between the germline ends. CDR1 is GTSNPN, CDR2 SVGIG, per germline (reference sequence). CDR3 protein: CAWAPPRTDTQYF. CDR3 nucleotides: TGTGCCTGGGCCCCTCCCCGCACAGATACGCAGTATTTT.

The chain uses TRBV20-1 and TRBJ1-1, with a tentative D call TRBD1 (6 bases). CDR3 length equals 14 residues. Germline V lookup: CDR1 DFQATT, CDR2 SNEGSKA (reference sequence). Deletions cut 1 base from V and 6 bases from J, with 15 bases between. CDR3 coding DNA: TGCAGTGCTAGAGGAAAACGGGGGGCCCCTGAAGCTTTCTTT. Residues: CSARGKRGAPEAFF.

A few counts support this clonotype. J is TRBJ2-5 and V is TRBV7-2; D perhaps matches TRBD2 (6 bases). Germline loops: CDR1 SGHTA, CDR2 FQGNSA. There are 15 residues in the CDR3. V lost 2 bases and J lost 2, with 12 bases in between. DNA of the CDR3: TGTGCCAGCAGCTTATTTCTTGGACTACAAGAGACCCAGTACTTC. Its translation is CASSLFLGLQETQYF.

The V gene is TRBV6-2 or TRBV6-3, the J gene TRBJ2-5; D unresolved. CDR3 length: 14 residues. V was pared by 6 bases and J by 9 bases, with 20 bases between. Germline V gives CDR1 MNHEY, CDR2 SVGEGT. Here the CDR3 DNA reads TGTGCCAGCAGATCAACGCGAACTAAGCTCTCCCAGTACTTC. It specifies CASRSTRTKLSQYF.

CDR3 DNA sequence: TGTGCCAGCAGCTACAACCGACAGGAAGCTTTCTTT. Protein: CASSYNRQEAFF. V gene TRBV7-8 combines with J gene TRBJ1-1, with D possibly matching TRBD1 (5 bases). Trimming removed 4 bases at V and 8 bases at J, with 11 bases between. The CDR3 sequence is 12 residues long. CDR1 is SGHVS, CDR2 FQNEAQ, per germline.

The chain recombines TRBV5-5 with TRBJ1-2; D unclear. The germline gives CDR1 SGHKS, CDR2 YYEKEE (reference sequence). V lost 0 bases and J lost 1, with 10 bases in between. The CDR3 spans 15 residues. CDR3 bases: TGTGCCAGCAGCTTGGCGGGATGGGGTAACTATGGCTACACCTTC. Residues: CASSLAGWGNYGYTF.

This clonotype was found a few times. The rearrangement joins TRBV20-1 to TRBJ1-2, with no clear D. Germline V lookup: CDR1 DFQATT, CDR2 SNEGSKA (reference sequence). Trimming took off 5 bases at V and 8 bases at J, with 18 bases between the two ends. The CDR3 sequence is 13 residues long. CDR3 in DNA: TGCAGTGCTCTCGGACGGGAGATTGGGGGCTACACCTTC. As protein: CSALGREIGGYTF.

The CDR3 is CASSLRGGPTDTQYF. Here the CDR3 DNA reads TGTGCCAGCAGCCTCCGAGGGGGGCCCACAGATACGCAGTATTTT. The chain uses TRBV7-3 and TRBJ2-3, with D perhaps assigned TRBD1 or TRBD2 (6 bases each). The CDR3 consists of 15 residues. With 5 bases removed from V and 2 bases from J, the gap between germline ends came to 14 bases. Germline CDR1 and CDR2: SGHTA and FQGTGA.

The J gene is TRBJ2-3, the V gene TRBV25-1, with TRBD2 matching 7 bases. With V trimmed by 2 bases and J by 0 bases, 14 bases remained unmatched. Germline V gene lookup returns CDR1 MGHDK and CDR2 SYGVNS. The CDR3 sequence is 19 residues long. The CDR3 loop reads CASSEKVELGGFSTDTQYF. Here the CDR3 DNA reads TGTGCCAGCAGTGAAAAGGTGGAATTGGGGGGGTTTAGCACAGATACGCAGTATTTT.

This clonotype showed up just a few times. This chain links TRBV5-1 with TRBJ1-6; D ambiguous. The germline V gene has CDR1 SGHRS and CDR2 YFSETQ. Trimming removed 4 bases at V and 0 bases at J, with 11 bases between. The CDR3 consists of 16 residues. This CDR3 is CASSPESSSYNSPLHF. CDR3 coding DNA: TGCGCCAGCAGCCCCGAGAGTAGCTCCTATAATTCACCCCTCCACTTT. The variable domain in full, completed from reference TRBV5-1 and TRBJ1-6, reads KAGVTQTPRYLIKTRGQQVTLSCSPISGHRSVSWYQQTPGQGLQFLFEYFSETQRNKGNFPGRFSGRQFSNSRSEMNVSTLELGDSALYLCASSPESSSYNSPLHFGNGTRLTVT.

The rearrangement uses TRBV20-1 and TRBJ1-1; D is possibly TRBD1 (5 bases). V dropped 4 bases and J dropped 7 bases, with 10 bases sitting between them. This CDR3 region has 11 residues. Germline V CDR1 and CDR2: DFQATT, SNEGSKA (reference sequence). In nucleotides, the CDR3 is TGCAGTGCTACCAGGGACGTTGAAGCTTTCTTT. Encoded protein: CSATRDVEAFF.

The chain uses TRBV11-2 and TRBJ1-6; 10 nucleotides align to TRBD1. Germline CDR1 SGHAT, CDR2 FQNNGV. This CDR3 comprises 15 residues. The V and J ends lost 3 bases and 9 bases, in that order; junction bases with no gene match: 5. The CDR3 bases are TGTGCCAGCAGCTTTGACAGGGGGCGGGGTTCACCCCTCCACTTT. It is translated as CASSFDRGRGSPLHF.

The chain uses TRBV7-8 and TRBJ1-1; TRBD1 matches 8 bases. Germline V CDR1 and CDR2: SGHVS, FQNEAQ. V trimming: 4 bases; J trimming: 3 bases; junction bases outside the gene matches: 4. The CDR3 loop spans 14 amino acids. CDR3: CASSSDRVDTEAFF. The CDR3 region has the DNA TGTGCCAGCAGCTCGGACAGGGTAGACACTGAAGCTTTCTTT.

This clonotype was seen only a few times. This chain connects TRBV19 to TRBJ1-5; 7 bases fit TRBD1. Germline V gives CDR1 LNHDA, CDR2 SQIVND (reference sequence). Germline trimming cut 7 bases from V and 3 bases from J; bases unmatched to any gene: 9. The CDR3 has 15 residues. As DNA, the CDR3 is TGTGCCAGTAACCTGAGACAGGGTACCAATCAGCCCCAGCATTTT. Protein product: CASNLRQGTNQPQHF.

The CDR3 DNA reads TGTGCCAGCAGTTACCCCCGGGGGTCAGGTAGAAACTATGGCTACACCTTC. Amino acid sequence: CASSYPRGSGRNYGYTF. The V and J genes are TRBV6-5 and TRBJ1-2; D is perhaps TRBD1 (5 bases). This CDR3 contains 17 residues. The germline CDR1 and CDR2 sequences are MNHEY and SVGAGI. The V end lost 2 bases, the J end lost 2 bases, and 18 bases lay between the germline ends.

This chain links TRBV6-1 with TRBJ2-7, with TRBD2 matching over 7 bases. The junction had 22 bases not matched to a gene; V was cut back by 8 bases and J by 6 bases. The germline V gene has CDR1 MNHNS and CDR2 SASEGT. This CDR3 has 17 residues. Here the CDR3 reads CASDGYGGGFPQTEQYF. The CDR3 DNA reads TGTGCCAGCGATGGGTATGGCGGGGGTTTCCCCCAAACCGAGCAGTACTTC.

Remarks on this clonotype: The junction differs from germline at one of its ends, possibly a read error. The genes are TRBV7-3 and TRBJ2-1, with 12 bases identical to TRBD2. The CDR3 loop spans 18 amino acids. CDR1 and CDR2 from the germline V gene are SGHTA and FQGTGA. The chain's CDR3 is CASSTYIGTSGSSNEQFF. Written as DNA, the CDR3 is TGTGCCAGCAGCACATACATCGGGACTAGCGGGTCCTCCAATGAGCAGTTCTTC.

A few counts support this clonotype. This rearrangement joins TRBV2 to TRBJ1-2; D gene unclear. Per the germline V gene, CDR1 is SNHLY and CDR2 is FYNNEI. The CDR3 totals 13 residues. The V end lost 6 bases, the J end lost 0 bases, and 8 bases lay between the germline ends. In DNA form, the CDR3 reads TGTGCCAGCAGCGTACGCCCTAACTATGGCTACACCTTC. It translates to CASSVRPNYGYTF.

The CDR3 sequence: CASSKRTGGSTEAFF. The CDR3 DNA reads TGTGCCAGCAGCAAACGGACAGGGGGTAGCACTGAAGCTTTCTTT. The rearrangement links TRBV28 to TRBJ1-1; 10 bases agree with TRBD1. Germline V gene data show CDR1 as MDHEN and CDR2 as SYDVKM. Unmatched junction bases numbered 8, after V lost 6 bases and J lost 4 bases. The CDR3 has 15 amino acids.